This is a list of T cell receptor beta chains from one sample in a study of technical replicates of blood from several donors. TCRdb's table, derived via immunoSEQ multiplex PCR, lists solely in-frame clones and lacks some. The table includes approximately 66,000 clones, around nine tenths detected once. Specimen: PBMCs. The receptors were sampled from a human donor in good health. Some clones in this sample may be carry-over from other donors' samples. CDR3s include the opening cysteine and the closing phenylalanine or tryptophan. The D gene is left open where the match is weak. Where a row states a size, it is once, few, many or the class of an expanded clone; other rows omit it.

v_gene,d_gene,j_gene,abundance,CDR3aa,CDR3nt
TRBV6-1,NA,TRBJ1-6,once,CASGPYAGDSPLHF,TGTGCCAGCGGGCCCTATGCAGGGGATTCACCCCTCCACTTT
TRBV9,NA,TRBJ1-1,NA,CASSRRGDTEAFF,TGTGCCAGCAGCCGCCGAGGTGACACTGAAGCTTTCTTT
TRBV7-2,NA,TRBJ1-6,NA,CASSLATSGNSPLHF,TGTGCCAGCAGCTTAGCAACTTCGGGGAATTCACCCCTCCACTTT
TRBV18,NA,TRBJ1-1,NA,CASSPPVGVNTEAFF,TGTGCCAGCTCACCACCGGTAGGGGTGAACACTGAAGCTTTCTTT
TRBV10-1,TRBD2,TRBJ2-1,NA,CASSDRLAGWQFF,TGCGCCAGCAGTGATAGGCTAGCGGGCTGGCAGTTCTTC
TRBV19,NA,TRBJ1-2,NA,CASSMKFRQVNYGYTF,TGTGCCAGTAGTATGAAATTCCGACAGGTCAACTATGGCTACACCTTC
TRBV7-9,NA,TRBJ1-5,NA,CASSSTGFFGAQHF,TGTGCCAGCAGCTCCACAGGGTTTTTTGGAGCCCAGCATTTT
TRBV19,TRBD1,TRBJ1-2,NA,CASRTRQGAWYGYTF,TGTGCCAGTAGGACCAGACAGGGGGCGTGGTATGGCTACACCTTC
TRBV18,NA,TRBJ2-2,NA,CASSPTGLRNGELFF,TGTGCCAGCTCACCAACGGGACTCCGCAACGGGGAGCTGTTTTTT
TRBV7-2,TRBD2,TRBJ2-5,NA,CASTARPSTSEETQYF,TGTGCCAGCACCGCCCGCCCGTCTACTAGCGAAGAGACCCAGTACTTC
TRBV6-6,NA,TRBJ2-6,NA,CASSYGGADGANVLTF,TGTGCCAGCAGTTACGGGGGCGCTGACGGGGCCAACGTCCTGACTTTC
TRBV25-1,NA,TRBJ1-2,once,CASSEKVGVWKGYTF,TGTGCCAGCAGTGAAAAGGTGGGCGTTTGGAAAGGCTACACCTTC
TRBV6-6,TRBD1,TRBJ2-4,NA,CASSDGQAIKNIQYF,TGTGCCAGCAGTGACGGACAGGCCATCAAAAACATTCAGTACTTC
TRBV10-3,TRBD1,TRBJ1-1,NA,CAISGKGAQVTEAFF,TGTGCCATCAGTGGAAAGGGGGCGCAGGTCACTGAAGCTTTCTTT
TRBV18,TRBD1,TRBJ2-1,NA,CASSPPGTDPNSYNEQFF,TGTGCCAGCTCTCCCCCCGGGACAGATCCTAATTCCTACAATGAGCAGTTCTTC
TRBV7-2,TRBD2,TRBJ2-7,NA,CASSLEASGRREQYF,TGTGCCAGCAGCTTAGAGGCTAGCGGGAGGCGCGAGCAGTACTTC
TRBV5-6,TRBD1,TRBJ1-2,NA,CASRLGQGGGYTF,TGTGCCAGCAGACTGGGACAGGGGGGCGGCTACACCTTC
TRBV30,TRBD2,TRBJ2-3,NA,CAWSSPGLAGGSADTQYF,TGTGCCTGGAGTAGCCCGGGACTAGCGGGAGGTTCCGCAGATACGCAGTATTTT
TRBV4-2,TRBD2,TRBJ2-5,NA,CASSQDLLAGQETQYF,TGTGCCAGCAGCCAAGATTTACTAGCGGGACAGGAGACCCAGTACTTC
TRBV7-3,NA,TRBJ1-1,NA,CASSLGEVGRWTEAFF,TGTGCCAGCAGCTTAGGGGAGGTAGGGCGGTGGACTGAAGCTTTCTTT
TRBV30,NA,TRBJ1-5,NA,CAWRQTSNQPQHF,TGTGCCTGGAGACAGACTAGCAATCAGCCCCAGCATTTT
TRBV4-2,NA,TRBJ1-6,NA,CASSQSGQNNSPLHF,TGTGCCAGCAGCCAAAGCGGACAGAATAATTCACCCCTCCACTTT
TRBV7-8,TRBD1,TRBJ1-2,NA,CASSYTHPGQGAPGGYTF,TGTGCCAGCAGTTATACACATCCGGGACAGGGGGCCCCCGGAGGCTACACCTTC
TRBV18,NA,TRBJ1-3,NA,CASSPEQGEGNTIYF,TGTGCCAGCTCACCTGAACAGGGAGAGGGAAACACCATATATTTT
TRBV6-9,NA,TRBJ1-1,once,CASSWGREAFF,TGTGCCAGCAGTTGGGGGCGTGAAGCTTTCTTT
TRBV9,NA,TRBJ1-5,NA,CASSVDGVLEPQHF,TGTGCCAGCAGCGTAGACGGGGTCCTGGAGCCCCAGCATTTT
TRBV5-1,TRBD2,TRBJ2-1,NA,CASSSVRSGTNNEQFF,TGCGCCAGCAGCTCCGTTCGGAGCGGGACGAACAATGAGCAGTTCTTC
TRBV5-1,NA,TRBJ1-3,NA,CASSEFEPGNTIYF,TGCGCCAGCAGCGAGTTCGAGCCTGGAAACACCATATATTTT
TRBV7-2,TRBD2,TRBJ2-7,NA,CASSLGRTSGSRAYEQYF,TGTGCCAGCAGCTTAGGAAGGACTAGCGGGAGTCGAGCGTACGAGCAGTACTTC
TRBV29-1,NA,TRBJ2-7,NA,CSVTESSYEQYF,TGCAGCGTAACCGAGAGCTCCTACGAGCAGTACTTC
TRBV7-9,NA,TRBJ2-7,NA,CASSLEQGSYEQYF,TGTGCCAGCAGCTTAGAACAGGGATCCTACGAGCAGTACTTC
TRBV15,NA,TRBJ2-5,NA,CATRPGGRQETQYF,TGTGCCACCCGCCCCGGGGGGCGACAAGAGACCCAGTACTTC
TRBV15,NA,TRBJ1-1,NA,CATSRDGRNTEAFF,TGTGCCACCAGCAGAGATGGCAGGAACACTGAAGCTTTCTTT
TRBV9,TRBD2,TRBJ2-2,NA,CASSPRTSGSVLGELFF,TGTGCCAGCAGCCCCCGGACTAGCGGGAGCGTTCTCGGGGAGCTGTTTTTT
TRBV19,NA,TRBJ2-7,NA,CASTSSGRGAYEQYF,TGTGCCAGTACTTCTTCAGGGCGTGGTGCCTACGAGCAGTACTTC
TRBV5-6,TRBD2,TRBJ2-3,NA,CASSLVFLRGGTSTDTQYF,TGTGCCAGCAGCTTGGTTTTTCTTCGGGGGGGAACTAGCACAGATACGCAGTATTTT
TRBV9,NA,TRBJ1-4,NA,CASSVGAATNEKLFF,TGTGCCAGCAGCGTAGGGGCAGCAACTAATGAAAAACTGTTTTTT
TRBV6-5,TRBD1,TRBJ2-7,once,CASTLTGQGAGEQYF,TGTGCCAGCACCCTCACCGGACAGGGGGCTGGCGAGCAGTACTTC
TRBV5-1,NA,TRBJ2-7,NA,CASSFAQGHYEQYF,TGCGCCAGCAGCTTTGCGCAGGGACACTACGAGCAGTACTTC
TRBV5-6,NA,TRBJ2-1,NA,CASSLVLNEQFF,TGTGCCAGCAGCCTTGTCCTCAATGAGCAGTTCTTC
TRBV30,TRBD2,TRBJ2-7,NA,CAWSGLAGTYEQYF,TGTGCCTGGAGTGGACTAGCGGGAACGTACGAGCAGTACTTC
TRBV2,NA,TRBJ2-4,NA,CASSEAEQGRGKNIQYF,TGTGCCAGCAGTGAAGCGGAACAAGGCCGGGGCAAAAACATTCAGTACTTC
TRBV5-6,TRBD1,TRBJ1-2,NA,CASSSGTGIYGYTF,TGTGCCAGCAGTTCCGGGACAGGGATCTATGGCTACACCTTC
TRBV2,TRBD2,TRBJ2-5,NA,CASSVTSGSGETQYF,TGTGCCAGCAGTGTTACTAGCGGGAGTGGGGAGACCCAGTACTTC
TRBV5-4,NA,TRBJ2-2,NA,CASRFSATPSGANTGELFF,TGTGCCAGCAGATTCTCCGCCACCCCGTCAGGCGCGAACACCGGGGAGCTGTTTTTT
TRBV5-1,TRBD1,TRBJ2-5,NA,CASSSQGVQETQYF,TGCGCCAGCAGTAGCCAGGGGGTACAAGAGACCCAGTACTTC